The 21 T cell receptor beta chains presented below share a single source sample, sequenced in a study of immune cell composition in non-small cell lung cancer. Assay used: immunoSEQ multiplex PCR; TCRdb lists only in-frame clones, some missing. This table holds under 9,000 clones, 67% found once. Normal lung was taken at the farthest possible site, at least 3 cm from tumour. Specimen: non-adjacent lung tissue. These receptors were taken from a human donor with non-small cell lung cancer.

This clone was seen a single time. The CDR3 loop is CASSPPRRQGGTGELFF. As DNA, the CDR3 is TGTGCCAGCAGCCCCCCTCGCAGACAGGGAGGCACCGGGGAGCTGTTTTTT. V gene TRBV9 combines with J gene TRBJ2-2; D possibly corresponds to TRBD1 (7 bases). The germline V gene encodes CDR1 SGDLS and CDR2 YYNGEE. This CDR3 is built from 17 residues. Trimming pared 4 bases from V and 4 bases from J, leaving 20 bases between.

The genes are TRBV5-1 and TRBJ2-1; D may be TRBD1 (5 bases). Germline CDR1 SGHRS, CDR2 YFSETQ. Trimming shortened V by 5 bases and J by 3 bases, and 9 bases separated the two germline ends. This CDR3 is built from 13 residues. CDR3 in DNA: TGCGCCAGCAGTTTCGACAGCTACAATGAGCAGTTCTTC. Its protein is CASSFDSYNEQFF.

The J gene is TRBJ1-4, the V gene TRBV7-2; TRBD1 might be the D (6 bases). This CDR3 has 15 amino acids. V was cut by 5 bases and J by 3 bases, with 13 bases left in between. Germline V gene data show CDR1 as SGHTA and CDR2 as FQGNSA. CDR3 bases: TGTGCCAGCAGCCAAGAGGGACACCCTAATGAAAAACTGTTTTTT. Translated: CASSQEGHPNEKLFF.

The V call is TRBV5-1, the J call TRBJ2-2; possible D gene TRBD1, 5 bases. Per germline, CDR1 SGHRS and CDR2 YFSETQ. There are 16 residues in the CDR3. V was shortened by 0 bases and J by 2 bases, with 11 bases between the two germline ends. DNA for the CDR3: TGCGCCAGCAGCTTGGCTAGTCAGGGCAACACCGGGGAGCTGTTTTTT. It yields the protein CASSLASQGNTGELFF.

The genes are TRBV7-6 and TRBJ2-3; D ambiguous. The CDR3 loop spans 12 amino acids. Trimming shortened V by 2 bases and J by 6 bases, and 6 bases separated the two germline ends. Per the germline V gene, CDR1 is SGHVS and CDR2 is FNYEAQ. This CDR3 reads CASSLTEDTQYF. In DNA form, the CDR3 reads TGTGCCAGCAGCTTAACGGAGGATACGCAGTATTTT.

This chain links TRBV5-1 with TRBJ1-2; D uncertain. The CDR3 covers 14 residues. Germline lookup yields CDR1 SGHRS and CDR2 YFSETQ. V was trimmed by 0 bases and J by 2 bases, leaving 8 bases between them. Here the CDR3 reads CASSLESVNYGYTF. The CDR3 DNA follows: TGCGCCAGCAGCTTGGAATCGGTGAACTATGGCTACACCTTC.

This chain joins TRBV5-1 and TRBJ2-3, with TRBD2 matching 9 bases. The germline V gene encodes CDR1 SGHRS and CDR2 YFSETQ. This CDR3 comprises 16 residues. V shed 4 bases, J shed 3 bases, and the junction held 9 bases outside the gene matches. CDR3 protein: CASSTEGRGGTDTQYF. DNA for the CDR3: TGCGCCAGCAGCACCGAGGGGCGGGGGGGGACAGATACGCAGTATTTT.

The chain has TRBV28 and TRBJ2-3, with D unclear. Trimming removed 6 bases at V and 0 bases at J, with 7 bases between. In germline, CDR1 is MDHEN, CDR2 SYDVKM. This CDR3 spans 13 amino acids. In DNA, the CDR3 is TGTGCCAGCAGGCACTCTAGCACAGATACGCAGTATTTT. It translates to CASRHSSTDTQYF.

This clone is medium-sized within its sample. The rearrangement uses TRBV6-5 and TRBJ1-4, with D uncertain. The CDR3 has 11 residues. Germline assignment: CDR1 MNHEY and CDR2 SVGAGI. The germline V and J ends were trimmed by 6 bases and 8 bases, with 7 bases remaining between them. DNA for the CDR3: TGTGCCAGCAGGTCCCAGGAAAAACTGTTTTTT. Protein sequence: CASRSQEKLFF.

With regard to this clone: This same CDR3 is encoded by further DNA sequences in the sample. This sequence joins TRBV6-6 and TRBJ2-1; 11 bases line up with TRBD2. Germline assignment: CDR1 MNHNY and CDR2 SVGAGI (reference sequence). This CDR3 spans 14 amino acids. Trimming cost V 6 bases and J 5 bases; bases outside gene matches: 3. The DNA for the CDR3 is TGTGCCAGCAGGTTAGCGGGGGGGCACAATGAGCAGTTCTTC. This codes for CASRLAGGHNEQFF.

Worth noting for this clone: One end of the junction fails to match germline, which may point to a read error. The chain carries TRBV7-2 and TRBJ2-1; 9 bases are shared with TRBD1. The CDR3 is 14 residues long. Germline V gene lookup returns CDR1 SGHTA and CDR2 FQGNSA. The CDR3 region is CVSSWNDRGFEQFF. The DNA for the CDR3 is TGTGTCAGCAGCTGGAACGACAGGGGGTTTGAGCAGTTCTTC. Full variable domain (missing parts from reference TRBV7-2 and TRBJ2-1): GAGVSQSPSNKVTEKGKDVELRCDPISGHTALYWYRQSLGQGLEFLIYFQGNSAPDKSGLPSDRFSAERTGGSVSTLTIQRTQQEDSAVYLCVSSWNDRGFEQFFGPGTRLTVL.

The chain carries TRBV7-2 and TRBJ1-1, with unresolved D. Trimming shortened V by 1 base and J by 1 base, and 10 bases separated the two germline ends. The CDR3 length is 15 residues. The V gene's germline CDR1 is SGHTA and CDR2 FQGNSA. CDR3 amino acids: CASSLGGVQNTEAFF. In nucleotides, the CDR3 is TGTGCCAGCAGCTTAGGCGGGGTCCAGAACACTGAAGCTTTCTTT.

This clone has only a few counts. The chain joins TRBV2 to TRBJ2-1; 9 nucleotides align to TRBD2. V was pared by 4 bases and J by 9 bases, with 13 bases of the junction left unmatched. This CDR3 has 16 amino acids. In germline, CDR1 is SNHLY, CDR2 FYNNEI. The CDR3 coding sequence is TGTGCCAGCAGTGTCCTTGGCGGGGGGGCGGTTGGTGAGCAGTTCTTC. It specifies CASSVLGGGAVGEQFF.

V gene TRBV4-1 combines with J gene TRBJ2-1, with TRBD2 matching 13 bases. The CDR3 totals 16 residues. The junction had 6 bases not matched to a gene; V was cut back by 4 bases and J by 6 bases. Germline CDR1 MGHRA, CDR2 YSYEKL. The CDR3 protein is CASSLRTSGGPNEQFF. CDR3 sequence (DNA): TGCGCCAGCAGCCTCAGGACTAGCGGGGGTCCCAATGAGCAGTTCTTC.

The chain combines TRBV4-3 with TRBJ2-3; the match to TRBD1 covers 11 bases. With V trimmed by 4 bases and J by 6 bases, 6 bases remained unmatched. There are 15 residues in the CDR3. CDR1 and CDR2 from the germline V gene are LGHNA and YSLEER. In nucleotides, the CDR3 is TGCGCCAGCAGCCTCGGGACAGGGGGTTCTGATACGCAGTATTTT. Its protein product is CASSLGTGGSDTQYF.

The V gene is TRBV7-8, the J gene TRBJ1-6; possibly TRBD1 for D (5 bases). Germline V lookup: CDR1 SGHVS, CDR2 FQNEAQ. Trimming pared 4 bases from V and 7 bases from J, leaving 17 bases between. There are 16 residues in the CDR3. CDR3 sequence: CASSWGYAGENSPLHF. The CDR3 nucleotides read TGTGCCAGCAGCTGGGGGTACGCGGGGGAAAATTCACCCCTCCACTTT.

The chain uses TRBV21-1 and TRBJ2-7; the table's TRBD2 call for D was not verified on the DNA. TRBV21-1 corresponds to a pseudogene. The CDR3 length is 17 residues. The DNA of the CDR3 is TGTACCAGCAGACGAGGGGCTAGCGGGGGTCCTACCTACGAGCAGTACTTC. Residues: CTSRRGASGGPTYEQYF.

The V call is TRBV7-8, the J call TRBJ2-3; D gene uncertain. The CDR3 extends over 12 amino acids. V shed 3 bases and J shed 5 bases, with 6 bases lying between them. Per the germline V gene, CDR1 is SGHVS and CDR2 is FQNEAQ. CDR3 DNA: TGTGCCAGCAGCTTGTTAGAAGATACGCAGTATTTT. Amino acid sequence: CASSLLEDTQYF.

The chain combines TRBV7-2 with TRBJ1-2; TRBD1 might be the D (6 bases). The CDR3 covers 16 residues. V was shortened by 5 bases and J by 0 bases, with 16 bases between the two germline ends. From germline, CDR1 is SGHTA and CDR2 FQGNSA. CDR3 DNA: TGTGCCAGCAGCCCTCGGGCGGCAGGGGCTAACTATGGCTACACCTTC. This translates into CASSPRAAGANYGYTF. Together with reference TRBV7-2 and TRBJ1-2, the CDR3 gives the full variable domain: GAGVSQSPSNKVTEKGKDVELRCDPISGHTALYWYRQSLGQGLEFLIYFQGNSAPDKSGLPSDRFSAERTGGSVSTLTIQRTQQEDSAVYLCASSPRAAGANYGYTFGSGTRLTVV.

The genes are TRBV15 and TRBJ2-2; D is ambiguous. CDR1 is LNHNV, CDR2 YYDKDF, per germline (reference sequence). This CDR3 contains 16 residues. V was shortened by 3 bases and J by 0 bases, with 11 bases between the two germline ends. The CDR3 sequence is CATSSPRPPNTGELFF. In DNA, the CDR3 is TGTGCCACCAGCAGTCCCAGGCCCCCGAACACCGGGGAGCTGTTTTTT.

V usage is TRBV11-2 and J usage is TRBJ1-2; the D is unclear. Germline V CDR1 and CDR2: SGHAT, FQNNGV. The V end lost 4 bases, the J end lost 5 bases, and 8 bases lay between the germline ends. The CDR3 spans 12 residues. CDR3 nucleotide sequence: TGTGCCAGCAGCTATCGGGTTTATGGCTACACCTTC. Translated: CASSYRVYGYTF.